This TCR beta chain was identified in a study of neurological immune-mediated disorders. This clonotype has ten or more counts. Germline CDR1 LGHDT, CDR2 YNNKEL (reference sequence). The CDR3 is 15 amino acids. V was trimmed by 0 bases and J by 5 bases, leaving 11 bases between them. TCRdb used MiXCR to reprocess the 5' RACE reads, holding one entry per CDR3 protein. Of 65,000 to 90,000 distinct CDR3 sequences listed, around 3% are singletons. This receptor was identified in a woman aged 45-60 years with multiple sclerosis. Sequencing was performed on PBMCs. This chain uses TRBV3-1 with TRBJ1-5, with D hard to call. The CDR3 nucleotides read TGTGCCAGCAGCCAAGATTCGGCCTCCCATCAGCCCCAGCATTTT. Its protein product is CASSQDSASHQPQHF. Drawing the rest from reference TRBV3-1 and TRBJ1-5, the complete variable domain is DTAVSQTPKYLVTQMGNDKSIKCEQNLGHDTMYWYKQDSKKFLKIMFSYNNKELIINETVPNRFSPKSPDKAHLNLHINSLELGDSAVYFCASSQDSASHQPQHFGDGTRLSIL.